What follows are 26 T cell receptor beta chains derived from one specimen sequenced in a study of shared clonotypes between healthy human individuals (TCRdb year 2020). The method behind the library was the immunoSEQ multiplex PCR assay. TCRdb mirrors the immuneACCESS table, restricted to in-frame sequences. Some clones are absent from its copies; in checked studies, under half trace to an unresolved V gene, and the reason for the others is unknown. This sample holds roughly 500,000 clones; approximately 81% were observed only once. The top ten constitute about 12% of the sample. The sequenced material came from PBMCs. These receptors originate from a woman aged 40 to 50 in good health. Some clones in this sample may be carry-over from other donors' samples.

This clone was observed a single time. This chain connects TRBV19 to TRBJ2-3; D gene uncertain. Germline lookup yields CDR1 LNHDA and CDR2 SQIVND (reference sequence). Between the trimmed V and J ends, which lost 6 bases and 2 bases, there was a span of 12 bases. The CDR3 loop spans 14 amino acids. The CDR3 is CASSPVFHTDTQYF. The CDR3 DNA sequence: TGTGCCAGTAGCCCTGTTTTCCACACAGATACGCAGTATTTT. Using reference TRBV19 and TRBJ2-3 for the parts outside the CDR3, the full variable domain is DGGITQSPKYLFRKEGQNVTLSCEQNLNHDAMYWYRQDPGQGLRLIYYSQIVNDFQKGDIAEGYSVSREKKESFPLTVTSAQKNPTAFYLCASSPVFHTDTQYFGPGTRLTVL.

This clone has a single count. The chain recombines TRBV6-1 with TRBJ2-7, with 8 positions matching TRBD2. Germline values: CDR1 MNHNS, CDR2 SASEGT. The CDR3 runs to 15 residues. With 1 base clipped from V and 2 bases from J, the junction kept 4 bases outside the gene matches. DNA for the CDR3: TGTGCCAGCAGTGAAGTCCCCGGGAGGGCCTACGAGCAGTACTTC. Translated, it gives CASSEVPGRAYEQYF.

The V gene is TRBV30, the J gene TRBJ2-1, with D tentatively TRBD1 or TRBD2 (7 bases each). V was pared by 2 bases and J by 8 bases, with 16 bases between. CDR1 GTSNPN and CDR2 SVGIG come from the germline V gene (reference sequence). This CDR3 is 14 amino acids long. CDR3 DNA: TGTGCCTGGAGTCGCCGGGGAGGGGGCTATGAGCAGTTCTTC. Translating it yields CAWSRRGGGYEQFF.

This clone has a single count. One end of the junction varies from germline; a read error may be responsible. V and J are TRBV28 and TRBJ2-7; 7 nucleotides agree with TRBD2. Germline CDR1 MDHEN, CDR2 SYDVKM. The CDR3 contains 13 residues. CDR3 bases: TGTGCCGGCAGTTTAAGCGGGACCTACGAGCAGTACTTC. It is translated as CAGSLSGTYEQYF.

The chain is built from TRBV5-1 and TRBJ1-4; possible D gene TRBD1, 6 bases. The ends were cut back, 1 base at V and 8 bases at J, with 18 bases in the middle. The CDR3 loop spans 16 amino acids. The germline V gene encodes CDR1 SGHRS and CDR2 YFSETQ. The CDR3 spells CASSLTRQQGGEKLFF. Written as DNA, the CDR3 is TGCGCCAGCAGCTTGACTCGCCAACAGGGAGGGGAAAAACTGTTTTTT.

On this clone: This could be a read error, since a much larger clone is one nucleotide away. This CDR3 is CAISLGLAGGDTQHF. The CDR3 DNA reads TGTGCCATCAGTTTGGGACTAGCGGGTGGAGATACGCAGCATTTT. V is TRBV10-3 and J is TRBJ2-3; maybe TRBD1 (5 bases). The DNA end is more similar to TRBJ1-5, so the J call may be wrong. Germline V gene data show CDR1 as ENHRY and CDR2 as SYGVKD. CDR3 size: 15 residues.

This clone was found many times. The V gene is TRBV2, the J gene TRBJ1-5; D remains ambiguous. Looked up from germline, CDR1 is SNHLY and CDR2 is FYNNEI. The CDR3 has 13 residues. The ends were cut back, 1 base at V and 4 bases at J, with 5 bases in the middle. CDR3 residues: CASSEDVNQPQHF. CDR3 nucleotide sequence: TGTGCCAGCAGTGAAGACGTTAATCAGCCCCAGCATTTT.

The chain joins TRBV7-3 to TRBJ2-3, with 12 bases aligning to TRBD2. The junction had 2 bases not matched to a gene; V was cut back by 2 bases and J by 2 bases. CDR1 SGHTA and CDR2 FQGTGA come from the germline V gene. The CDR3 contains 16 residues. In nucleotides, the CDR3 is TGTGCCAGCAGCTTAGGGACTAGCGGGCTCACAGATACGCAGTATTTT. This codes for CASSLGTSGLTDTQYF.

The rearrangement joins TRBV28 to TRBJ2-7; D might be TRBD1 (6 bases). Germline V gene data show CDR1 as MDHEN and CDR2 as SYDVKM. The CDR3 contains 16 residues. The V gene lost 4 bases and the J gene lost 2 bases, with 18 bases spanning the gap. The CDR3 coding sequence is TGTGCCAGCAGTTGGGGACACCAACTCTTTCCCTACGAGCAGTACTTC. Translated: CASSWGHQLFPYEQYF.

The chain recombines TRBV27 with TRBJ1-2, with 7 nucleotides matching TRBD1. Germline CDR1 MNHEY, CDR2 SMNVEV (reference sequence). V gave up 4 bases and J gave up 8 bases; unmatched junction bases: 13. CDR3 length: 15 amino acids. CDR3 protein: CASSSLVTGPGGYTF. As DNA, the CDR3 is TGTGCCAGCAGTTCGCTAGTGACAGGGCCGGGGGGCTACACCTTC.

In its sample, this clone was seen a few times. A far larger clone lies a single base away; this is likely a read error. Within the sample, other DNA sequences also encode this same CDR3. This chain joins TRBV30 and TRBJ1-2; 9 bases are a match to TRBD1. The CDR3 covers 15 residues. Germline loops: CDR1 GTSNPN, CDR2 SVGIG (reference sequence). CDR3 sequence reads: CAWSRDRDGDYGYTF. The DNA for the CDR3 is TGTGCCTGGAGCCGGGACAGGGATGGGGACTATGGCTACACATTC.

V is TRBV28 and J is TRBJ2-6, with D unclear. This CDR3 spans 16 amino acids. CDR1 and CDR2 (germline): MDHEN, SYDVKM. With 4 bases removed from V and 0 bases from J, the gap between germline ends came to 10 bases. The CDR3 sequence is CASSSTAFSGANVLTF. The CDR3 DNA is TGTGCCAGCAGTTCGACGGCCTTCTCTGGGGCCAACGTCCTGACTTTC.

The gene calls are TRBV5-1 and TRBJ2-1; 9 nucleotides match TRBD1. Germline CDR1 SGHRS, CDR2 YFSETQ. The trim removed 3 bases at V and 8 bases at J, leaving 6 bases unmatched. The CDR3 totals 14 residues. This chain's CDR3 is CASSSQGQGDEQFF. The CDR3 coding sequence is TGCGCCAGCAGCTCCCAGGGACAGGGCGATGAGCAGTTCTTC.

As concerns this clone: One base separates it from a far larger clone, so it is likely a read error. The J gene is TRBJ2-7, the V gene TRBV10-3, with 8 bases that match TRBD1. Germline CDR1 reads ENHRY; CDR2 reads SYGVKD. The CDR3 loop spans 12 amino acids. Trimming took 9 bases from V and 5 from J; bases not matched to a gene: 6. The CDR3 bases are TGTGCCATACTACAGGGGGAGGACGAGCAGTACTTC. Residues: CAILQGEDEQYF.

The chain couples TRBV11-2 to TRBJ2-7, with D hard to call. Germline V gene lookup returns CDR1 SGHAT and CDR2 FQNNGV. V gave up 2 bases and J gave up 2 bases, with 10 bases separating them. The CDR3 extends over 14 amino acids. Written as DNA, the CDR3 is TGTGCCAGCAGCTTATTCGCAGCAACCTACGAGCAGTACTTC. Translated, it gives CASSLFAATYEQYF.

The chain joins TRBV2 to TRBJ1-1, with 7 positions matching TRBD1. CDR1 SNHLY and CDR2 FYNNEI come from the germline V gene. The CDR3 has 13 amino acids. Trimming at V came to 10 bases and at J to 3 bases, leaving 8 bases not matched to a gene. This CDR3 is CATAPGGYTEAFF. The CDR3, as DNA: TGTGCCACCGCACCAGGGGGTTACACTGAAGCTTTCTTT.

Here the CDR3 reads CASSQAPRGRPSGGYTF. CDR3 nucleotide sequence: TGTGCCAGCAGCCAAGCCCCTCGGGGCAGGCCAAGCGGTGGCTACACCTTC. The rearrangement links TRBV4-2 to TRBJ1-2; TRBD1 might be the D (5 bases). Trimming shortened V by 1 base and J by 7 bases, and 22 bases separated the two germline ends. The CDR3 length is 17 residues. Germline V lookup: CDR1 LGHNA, CDR2 YNFKEQ.

The chain recombines TRBV6-5 with TRBJ2-5, with 8 bases lining up with TRBD1. With V trimmed by 6 bases and J by 5 bases, 11 bases remained unmatched. CDR1 and CDR2 from the germline V gene are MNHEY and SVGAGI. This CDR3 is 15 amino acids long. The DNA for the CDR3 is TGTGCCAGCAGCCACACCTCGACAGGGGACGAGACCCAGTACTTC. This sequence encodes CASSHTSTGDETQYF.

This chain joins TRBV5-4 and TRBJ1-2; 9 bases map to TRBD1. This CDR3 is 15 amino acids long. Germline V gene data show CDR1 as SGHNT and CDR2 as YYREEE (reference sequence). Unmatched junction bases numbered 8, after V lost 4 bases and J lost 4 bases. The CDR3 bases are TGTGCCAGCAGCCGTACCGGGACAGGGCTCTATGGCTACACCTTC. Translating it yields CASSRTGTGLYGYTF.

The rearrangement joins TRBV2 to TRBJ1-2; TRBD1 is a possible D gene (6 bases). The CDR3 runs to 13 residues. Between the trimmed V and J ends, which lost 4 bases and 2 bases, there was a span of 8 bases. Germline CDR1 SNHLY, CDR2 FYNNEI. The CDR3 DNA follows: TGTGCCAGCAGTGGGGGGGCGAACTATGGCTACACCTTC. It encodes CASSGGANYGYTF.

Points on this clone: Other DNA sequences in this sample translate to the same CDR3. The genes are TRBV2 and TRBJ2-3, with TRBD2 as a possible D gene (5 bases). The CDR3 length is 13 residues. Trimming took off 3 bases at V and 6 bases at J, with 10 bases between the two ends. Germline V gives CDR1 SNHLY, CDR2 FYNNEI. The CDR3 bases are TGTGCCAGCAGTGATCAGAGGGCGGATACGCAGTATTTT. This encodes CASSDQRADTQYF.

The CDR3: CASSQDTGQGAVETQYF. The CDR3 nucleotides are TGTGCCAGCAGCCAAGATACGGGCCAGGGGGCGGTGGAGACCCAGTACTTC. The chain is built from TRBV4-2 and TRBJ2-5; 8 positions agree with TRBD1. The V and J ends lost 0 bases and 5 bases, in that order; junction bases with no gene match: 11. Germline V lookup: CDR1 LGHNA, CDR2 YNFKEQ. The CDR3 extends over 17 amino acids.

A note on this clone: This probably arose from a read error, given a far larger clone one base away. The conserved phenylalanine or tryptophan is not found at the CDR3 terminus, so this likely reflects a read error. In the same sample, other DNA sequences code for this CDR3. The chain combines TRBV5-4 with TRBJ2-7; weak D call: TRBD2 (6 bases). The CDR3 runs to 15 residues. The germline V gene has CDR1 SGHNT and CDR2 YYREEE (reference sequence). V was trimmed by 2 bases and J by 0 bases, leaving 12 bases between them. CDR3 residues: CASSLGGASSYEQYL. CDR3 bases: TGTGCCAGCAGCTTAGGCGGGGCGAGCTCCTACGAGCAGTACTTA.

This clone was counted between two and nine times. The chain combines TRBV18 with TRBJ2-7; the D gene could be TRBD1 or TRBD2 (5 bases each). Germline V CDR1 and CDR2: KGHSH, LQKENI. V was shortened by 4 bases and J by 2 bases, with 12 bases between the two germline ends. The CDR3 has 14 residues. The CDR3 protein is CASSQGRQTYEQYF. CDR3 in DNA: TGTGCCAGCTCACAGGGGAGACAGACCTACGAGCAGTACTTC. Using reference TRBV18 and TRBJ2-7 for the parts outside the CDR3, the full variable domain is NAGVMQNPRHLVRRRGQEARLRCSPMKGHSHVYWYRQLPEEGLKFMVYLQKENIIDESGMPKERFSAEFPKEGPSILRIQQVVRGDSAAYFCASSQGRQTYEQYFGPGTRLTVT.

The chain has TRBV28 and TRBJ2-5; TRBD2 aligns across 14 bases. The length of the CDR3 is 20 residues. Germline V gene data show CDR1 as MDHEN and CDR2 as SYDVKM. V was clipped by 5 bases and J by 3 bases; unmatched bases: 17. CDR3 coding DNA: TGTGCCAGCAGTCCCCCGCCCGGGACTAGCGGGAGAGGGGGAAAAGAGACCCAGTACTTC. It is translated as CASSPPPGTSGRGGKETQYF.

The rearrangement joins TRBV28 to TRBJ1-2; TRBD1 matches at 7 bases. J lost 8 bases, V lost 5 bases, and 8 bases had no gene match. The CDR3 loop spans 13 amino acids. Germline CDR1 is MDHEN and CDR2 is SYDVKM. For the CDR3, the DNA is TGTGCCAGCAGTCTAGGACAGGTCCCGGGCTACACCTTC. Its translation is CASSLGQVPGYTF.